This passage covers 27 T cell receptor beta chains from one sample sequenced in a study of radiotherapy plus CTLA-4 blockade in lung cancer. The table came from immunoSEQ multiplex PCR; TCRdb's copy has only in-frame clones and leaves some out. The data show approximately 76,000 clones, with about four fifths seen just once and 3.5% to 4.5% held by the top ten. The sample in question was peripheral blood, obtained from a patient treated with radiotherapy plus ipilimumab. The receptors were gathered from a human donor with non-small cell lung cancer who had a partial response to radiotherapy plus ipilimumab. Some clones in this sample may be carry-over from other donors' samples.

This clone has just a few counts. V gene TRBV10-3 combines with J gene TRBJ1-4, with D possibly matching TRBD1 (5 bases). CDR3 length: 16 amino acids. The germline V gene has CDR1 ENHRY and CDR2 SYGVKD. The V end was cut by 0 bases, the J end by 5 bases, with 13 bases between. In DNA, the CDR3 is TGTGCCATCAGTGAGTCGGTGCAGGGCGTAAATGAAAAACTGTTTTTT. It encodes CAISESVQGVNEKLFF.

The CDR3 DNA is TGTGCCAGCTCTGCGTCCCTAGCTGGAAACGAGCAGTACTTC. Residues: CASSASLAGNEQYF. V is TRBV27 and J is TRBJ2-7; TRBD2 might be the D (5 bases). V was cut by 8 bases and J by 5 bases, with 19 bases left in between. The germline V gene encodes CDR1 MNHEY and CDR2 SMNVEV (reference sequence). The CDR3 totals 14 residues.

This clone was recorded once. The chain combines TRBV4-3 with TRBJ1-5; D perhaps matches TRBD1 (5 bases). The CDR3 covers 14 residues. Germline CDR1 LGHNA, CDR2 YSLEER. The V end lost 6 bases, the J end lost 9 bases, and 18 bases lay between the germline ends. CDR3 coding DNA: TGCGCCAGCAGGCAGGCCGATGGGGGGTGGCCCCAGCATTTT. It codes for CASRQADGGWPQHF.

The chain joins TRBV10-1 to TRBJ2-2, with a tentative D call TRBD2 (5 bases). From germline, CDR1 is WNHNN and CDR2 SYGVQD (reference sequence). V shed 4 bases and J shed 4 bases, with 7 bases lying between them. The CDR3 sequence is 13 residues long. CDR3 protein: CASSASGTGELFF. The CDR3 DNA reads TGCGCCAGCAGTGCAAGCGGCACCGGGGAGCTGTTTTTT.

V is TRBV6-5 and J is TRBJ1-2, with 8 positions matching TRBD1. The CDR3 is made up of 13 amino acids. J was trimmed by 3 bases and V by 7 bases; bases with no gene match: 4. Germline CDR1 and CDR2: MNHEY and SVGAGI. DNA of the CDR3: TGTGCCAGCAAGGCAGGGGGCGACTATGGCTACACCTTC. Its translation is CASKAGGDYGYTF.

V usage is TRBV29-1 and J usage is TRBJ1-1; D not certain. The CDR3 sequence is 12 residues long. Trimming removed 3 bases from V and 4 bases from J, with 9 bases in between. The germline gives CDR1 SQVTM, CDR2 ANQGSEA. Written as DNA, the CDR3 is TGCAGCGTTGAGGAGGGAGGCACTGAAGCTTTCTTT. As protein: CSVEEGGTEAFF.

The chain couples TRBV28 to TRBJ1-2; TRBD1 matches at 10 bases. V lost 1 base, J lost 7 bases, and 15 bases stayed unmatched. Germline assignment: CDR1 MDHEN and CDR2 SYDVKM. The CDR3 covers 18 residues. The CDR3 nucleotides read TGTGCCAGCAGTTTATTGATGGGACAGGGGCGCATTTTCTCTGGCTACACCTTC. This sequence encodes CASSLLMGQGRIFSGYTF.

The chain carries TRBV19 and TRBJ2-5, with 7 bases lining up with TRBD2. The length of the CDR3 is 15 residues. Germline CDR1 is LNHDA and CDR2 is SQIVND (reference sequence). The trim removed 4 bases at V and 3 bases at J, leaving 8 bases unmatched. The CDR3 sequence is CASSSSAGAEETQYF. CDR3 DNA: TGTGCCAGTAGTAGTTCCGCGGGAGCGGAAGAGACCCAGTACTTC.

The rearrangement links TRBV5-5 to TRBJ1-1; 7 bases align to TRBD1. CDR1 SGHKS and CDR2 YYEKEE come from the germline V gene (reference sequence). This CDR3 comprises 14 residues. V shed 2 bases and J 3 bases; nucleotides not matched to a gene: 4. The CDR3: CASSFAGTDTEAFF. In nucleotides, the CDR3 is TGTGCCAGCAGCTTTGCCGGGACAGACACTGAAGCTTTCTTT.

This clone was counted a few times. This sequence joins TRBV27 and TRBJ1-2, with TRBD1 identical over 8 bases. V trimming: 5 bases; J trimming: 6 bases; junction bases outside the gene matches: 5. This CDR3 has 13 amino acids. Germline V gene data show CDR1 as MNHEY and CDR2 as SMNVEV (reference sequence). CDR3 region: CASSPRTGNGYTF. DNA of the CDR3: TGTGCCAGCAGTCCAAGGACAGGGAATGGCTACACCTTC.

This clone is a singleton in its sample. This chain links TRBV5-1 with TRBJ1-1, with TRBD1 matching 9 bases. The germline CDR1 and CDR2 sequences are SGHRS and YFSETQ. This CDR3 has 19 amino acids. V lost 7 bases to trimming and J lost 0 bases; unmatched junction nucleotides: 19. In DNA form, the CDR3 reads TGCGCCAGCTGTAAACAGGGGGCAAAGGGATTAGCGTTGAACACTGAAGCTTTCTTT. Protein product: CASCKQGAKGLALNTEAFF. Complete variable domain (other parts from reference TRBV5-1 and TRBJ1-1): KAGVTQTPRYLIKTRGQQVTLSCSPISGHRSVSWYQQTPGQGLQFLFEYFSETQRNKGNFPGRFSGRQFSNSRSEMNVSTLELGDSALYLCASCKQGAKGLALNTEAFFGQGTRLTVV.

This chain joins TRBV5-1 and TRBJ2-1; possibly TRBD1 for D (6 bases). CDR1 is SGHRS, CDR2 YFSETQ, per germline. Trimming pared 0 bases from V and 3 bases from J, leaving 7 bases between. This CDR3 has 14 residues. CDR3 sequence: CASSLEQGYNEQFF. CDR3 bases: TGCGCCAGCAGCTTGGAACAGGGCTACAATGAGCAGTTCTTC. Combining the CDR3 with reference TRBV5-1 and TRBJ2-1 gives the whole variable domain KAGVTQTPRYLIKTRGQQVTLSCSPISGHRSVSWYQQTPGQGLQFLFEYFSETQRNKGNFPGRFSGRQFSNSRSEMNVSTLELGDSALYLCASSLEQGYNEQFFGPGTRLTVL.

The rearrangement links TRBV9 to TRBJ2-2, with 9 bases identical to TRBD2. The CDR3 consists of 16 residues. The germline V gene encodes CDR1 SGDLS and CDR2 YYNGEE. Germline trimming cut 3 bases from V and 6 bases from J; bases unmatched to any gene: 9. The CDR3 loop reads CASSEHRLAVPGELFF. The CDR3 coding sequence is TGTGCCAGCAGCGAACACAGACTAGCGGTCCCCGGGGAGCTGTTTTTT.

This clone appeared once. V gene TRBV29-1 combines with J gene TRBJ1-4; no clear D gene. The ends were cut back, 6 bases at V and 9 bases at J, with 20 bases in the middle. Germline assignment: CDR1 SQVTM and CDR2 ANQGSEA. There are 14 residues in the CDR3. The CDR3 region has the DNA TGCAGCGTCTCCGAGGAAGGTGATCGGCAAAAACTGTTTTTT. Amino acid sequence: CSVSEEGDRQKLFF.

The J gene is TRBJ2-1, the V gene TRBV7-2; 12 bases fit TRBD2. V was pared by 2 bases and J by 8 bases, with 13 bases of the junction left unmatched. The CDR3 loop spans 18 amino acids. Germline CDR1 is SGHTA and CDR2 is FQGNSA. The CDR3 is CASSLTPNMLAGGYEQFF. DNA of the CDR3: TGTGCCAGCAGCTTAACCCCCAATATGCTAGCGGGGGGGTATGAGCAGTTCTTC.

J is TRBJ1-1 and V is TRBV7-3, with TRBD1 as a possible D gene (5 bases). V was pared by 1 base and J by 4 bases, with 13 bases between. Per the germline V gene, CDR1 is SGHTA and CDR2 is FQGTGA. This CDR3 comprises 15 residues. The CDR3 here is CASSLRAGTSTEAFF. The CDR3, as DNA: TGTGCCAGCAGCTTAAGGGCGGGGACGTCCACTGAAGCTTTCTTT.

In this sample, this clone turned up a few times. The genes are TRBV6-6 and TRBJ2-6; D unresolved. This CDR3 is built from 16 residues. Germline CDR1 and CDR2: MNHNY and SVGAGI (reference sequence). The V and J ends lost 5 bases and 0 bases respectively, with 11 bases between them. The CDR3 loop is CASSLPGGSGANVLTF. CDR3 DNA sequence: TGTGCCAGCAGTCTCCCCGGTGGCTCTGGGGCCAACGTCCTGACTTTC.

This chain connects TRBV6-1 to TRBJ2-2; 13 positions match TRBD2. Germline CDR1 is MNHNS and CDR2 is SASEGT. V shed 6 bases, J shed 6 bases, and the junction held 4 bases outside the gene matches. This CDR3 is 15 amino acids long. The CDR3 region is CASRTSGRASGELFF. CDR3 bases: TGTGCCAGCAGAACTAGCGGGAGGGCCTCCGGGGAGCTGTTTTTT.

The rearrangement links TRBV7-9 to TRBJ2-3; 7 bases map to TRBD1. The CDR3 totals 18 residues. Germline lookup yields CDR1 SEHNR and CDR2 FQNEAQ (reference sequence). The V gene end was trimmed by 1 base and the J gene end by 4 bases; junction bases not matched to a gene: 14. CDR3 sequence (DNA): TGTGCCAGCAGCTTAGTAACAGGGGTGATTCTCGCTGCAGATACGCAGTATTTT. Residues: CASSLVTGVILAADTQYF.

V gene TRBV18 combines with J gene TRBJ1-6; D possibly corresponds to TRBD1 (5 bases). Germline V gene sequence: CDR1 KGHSH, CDR2 LQKENI. CDR3 size: 18 residues. Trimming took off 7 bases at V and 2 bases at J, with 21 bases between the two ends. CDR3 residues: CASCSVQGLDPYNSPLHF. CDR3 in DNA: TGTGCCAGCTGTTCGGTCCAGGGCCTGGACCCCTATAATTCACCCCTCCACTTT.

This rearrangement joins TRBV29-1 to TRBJ1-4; D is unresolved. The CDR3 contains 14 residues. The germline V and J ends were trimmed by 4 bases and 6 bases, with 15 bases remaining between them. From germline, CDR1 is SQVTM and CDR2 ANQGSEA. DNA for the CDR3: TGCAGCGTTGCATCGACTCGATTTCATGAAAAACTGTTTTTT. Residues: CSVASTRFHEKLFF.

J is TRBJ2-1 and V is TRBV15, with TRBD2 as a possible D gene (6 bases). Trimming removed 5 bases at V and 7 bases at J, with 12 bases between. From germline, CDR1 is LNHNV and CDR2 YYDKDF (reference sequence). CDR3 size: 13 residues. The CDR3 DNA reads TGTGCCACCAGCGTACCGGGGAGGAATGAGCAGTTCTTC. This gives the protein CATSVPGRNEQFF.

The chain is built from TRBV18 and TRBJ2-5, with D maybe TRBD1 (5 bases). CDR1 and CDR2 (germline): KGHSH, LQKENI. The germline V and J ends were trimmed by 0 bases and 2 bases, with 10 bases remaining between them. This CDR3 has 15 amino acids. The CDR3 loop reads CASSPPTRVQETQYF. CDR3 nucleotide sequence: TGTGCCAGCTCACCACCTACCAGGGTGCAAGAGACCCAGTACTTC.

The chain carries TRBV6-5 and TRBJ2-5, with 11 bases that match TRBD2. The CDR3 loop spans 16 amino acids. CDR1 and CDR2 from the germline V gene are MNHEY and SVGAGI. The V segment lost 4 bases and the J segment 2 bases; nucleotides outside the gene matches: 6. The CDR3 spells CASSSGLAVSQETQYF. CDR3 nucleotides: TGTGCCAGCAGTTCGGGACTAGCGGTTTCTCAAGAGACCCAGTACTTC.

V and J are TRBV5-4 and TRBJ2-7; D is perhaps TRBD1 (6 bases). Germline CDR1 and CDR2: SGHNT and YYREEE (reference sequence). This CDR3 spans 14 amino acids. V gave up 2 bases and J gave up 0 bases, with 9 bases separating them. The CDR3 region has the DNA TGTGCCAGCAGCTTTGACAGGAGCTCCTACGAGCAGTACTTC. This codes for CASSFDRSSYEQYF. Full variable domain (rest looked up from reference TRBV5-4 and TRBJ2-7): ETGVTQSPTHLIKTRGQQVTLRCSSQSGHNTVSWYQQALGQGPQFIFQYYREEENGRGNFPPRFSGLQFPNYSSELNVNALELDDSALYLCASSFDRSSYEQYFGPGTRLTVT.

The CDR3 DNA sequence: TGTGCCAGCAGTGAATCGGGCGGGACCGCTTACGAGCAGTACTTC. Its translation: CASSESGGTAYEQYF. The V gene is TRBV6-1, the J gene TRBJ2-7, with D perhaps TRBD2 (6 bases). Germline values: CDR1 MNHNS, CDR2 SASEGT. Trimming pared 2 bases from V and 4 bases from J, leaving 15 bases between. This CDR3 contains 15 residues.

This rearrangement joins TRBV4-2 to TRBJ2-2; 11 nucleotides align to TRBD2. The CDR3 extends over 15 amino acids. Germline values: CDR1 LGHNA, CDR2 YNFKEQ. J lost 7 bases, V lost 4 bases, and 5 bases had no gene match. The CDR3 DNA reads TGTGCCAGCAGCCGACTAGCGGGAAAGGACGGGGAGCTGTTTTTT. The encoded protein is CASSRLAGKDGELFF.